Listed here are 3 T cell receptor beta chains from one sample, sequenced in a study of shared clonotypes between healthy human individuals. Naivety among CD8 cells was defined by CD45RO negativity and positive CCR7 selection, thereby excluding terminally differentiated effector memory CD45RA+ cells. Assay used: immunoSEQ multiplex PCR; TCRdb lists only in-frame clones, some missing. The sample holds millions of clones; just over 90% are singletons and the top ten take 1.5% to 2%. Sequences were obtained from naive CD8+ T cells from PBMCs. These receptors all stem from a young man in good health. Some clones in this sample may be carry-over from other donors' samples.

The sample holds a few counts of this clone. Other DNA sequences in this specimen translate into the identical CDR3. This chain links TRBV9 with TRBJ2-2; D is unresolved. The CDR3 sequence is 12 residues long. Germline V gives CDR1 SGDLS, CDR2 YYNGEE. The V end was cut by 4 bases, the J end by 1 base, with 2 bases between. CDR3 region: CASSLNTGELFF. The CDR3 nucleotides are TGTGCCAGCAGCCTGAACACCGGGGAGCTGTTTTTT.

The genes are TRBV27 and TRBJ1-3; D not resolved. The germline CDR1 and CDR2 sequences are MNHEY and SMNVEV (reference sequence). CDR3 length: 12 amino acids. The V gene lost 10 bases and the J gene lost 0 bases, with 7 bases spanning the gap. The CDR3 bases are TGTGCCACCCAGCACTCTGGAAACACCATATATTTT. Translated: CATQHSGNTIYF.

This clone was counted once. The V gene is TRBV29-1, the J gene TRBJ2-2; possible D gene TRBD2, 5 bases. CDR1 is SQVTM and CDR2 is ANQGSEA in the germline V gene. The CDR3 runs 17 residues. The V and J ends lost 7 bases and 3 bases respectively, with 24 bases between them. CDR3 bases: TGCAGCGCCGTACGGCCTAGCCCCCGAAGTTACACCGGGGAGCTGTTTTTT. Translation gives CSAVRPSPRSYTGELFF.